What follows are 13 T cell receptor beta chains derived from one specimen sequenced in a study of OX40 agonist ivuxolimab in advanced cancers. Here immunoSEQ multiplex PCR was the method, and the copy in TCRdb shows in-frame clones only, minus some. The sample gives 50,000 to 65,000 clones, about 90% of which show up once; 20% to 25% is in the top ten. The specimen was CD4+ or CD8+ T cells sorted from blood, collected in a trial of the OX40 agonist ivuxolimab. The source of these receptors is an adult with an advanced solid tumor such as melanoma, head and neck, liver or kidney cancer.

The chain joins TRBV6-1 to TRBJ2-7; 12 nucleotides line up with TRBD2. The CDR3 spans 14 residues. The germline gives CDR1 MNHNS, CDR2 SASEGT. V lost 4 bases and J lost 5; bases outside the gene matches: 3. CDR3 nucleotides: TGTGCCAGCAGTGGGGGACTAGCGGGCGACGAGCAGTACTTC. The encoded protein is CASSGGLAGDEQYF.

The V and J genes are TRBV4-2 and TRBJ2-1; the D is unclear. Germline CDR1 is LGHNA and CDR2 is YNFKEQ. CDR3 size: 16 residues. Trimming removed 1 base at V and 0 bases at J, with 10 bases between. The CDR3 reads CASSQGTFSSYNEQFF. CDR3 nucleotides: TGTGCCAGCAGCCAAGGGACCTTCAGCTCCTACAATGAGCAGTTCTTC.

This clone was counted a single time. The chain couples TRBV9 to TRBJ2-7; TRBD2 aligns across 7 bases. The V gene's germline CDR1 is SGDLS and CDR2 YYNGEE. V gave up 2 bases and J gave up 7 bases; unmatched junction bases: 12. The CDR3 consists of 15 residues. In DNA form, the CDR3 reads TGTGCCAGCAGCGTGACCCTAGCGGCCGGATCTGAGCAGTACTTC. Its translation: CASSVTLAAGSEQYF. Using reference TRBV9 and TRBJ2-7 for the parts outside the CDR3, the full variable domain is DSGVTQTPKHLITATGQRVTLRCSPRSGDLSVYWYQQSLDQGLQFLIQYYNGEERAKGNILERFSAQQFPDLHSELNLSSLELGDSALYFCASSVTLAAGSEQYFGPGTRLTVT.

The V and J genes are TRBV9 and TRBJ2-2, with TRBD2 matching 12 bases. CDR1 is SGDLS, CDR2 YYNGEE, per germline. The CDR3 contains 16 residues. Unmatched junction bases numbered 5, after V lost 3 bases and J lost 5 bases. DNA for the CDR3: TGTGCCAGCAGCGACCGACTAGCGGGAGAGACCGGGGAGCTGTTTTTT. Residues: CASSDRLAGETGELFF.

CDR3 sequence reads: CATTGGPGEQYF. In DNA, the CDR3 is TGTGCCACGACAGGGGGCCCAGGGGAGCAGTACTTC. The chain combines TRBV19 with TRBJ2-7; 10 positions match TRBD1. Germline CDR1 LNHDA, CDR2 SQIVND (reference sequence). The CDR3 extends over 12 amino acids. V gave up 10 bases and J gave up 7 bases; unmatched junction bases: 7.

The genes are TRBV6-1 and TRBJ2-1, with 8 bases identical to TRBD2. The CDR3 is 17 residues long. Germline CDR1 reads MNHNS; CDR2 reads SASEGT. V lost 4 bases, J lost 5 bases, and 13 bases stayed unmatched. CDR3 in amino acids: CASSAPTGTRDHNEQFF. In nucleotides, the CDR3 is TGTGCCAGCAGTGCCCCAACCGGGACTAGGGACCACAATGAGCAGTTCTTC.

The chain uses TRBV5-6 and TRBJ1-2; 7 bases are shared with TRBD1. CDR1 SGHDT and CDR2 YYEEEE come from the germline V gene. After removal of 4 bases from V and 8 bases from J, the junction contained 20 bases not matched to a gene. The CDR3 runs to 17 residues. The CDR3 coding sequence is TGTGCCAGCAGCCCACAAACCGGGACAGCCCTCTTGAAAGGCTACACCTTC. This codes for CASSPQTGTALLKGYTF.

The V gene is TRBV4-1, the J gene TRBJ2-7; 8 bases are shared with TRBD1. This CDR3 has 15 residues. V was clipped by 0 bases and J by 7 bases; unmatched bases: 8. Per germline, CDR1 MGHRA and CDR2 YSYEKL. The CDR3 region has the DNA TGCGCCAGCAGCCAAGAGGCCCAGGGGGCTCGGGAGCAGTACTTC. Its translation is CASSQEAQGAREQYF.

The J gene is TRBJ2-5, the V gene TRBV5-5; 12 bases map to TRBD2. This CDR3 is built from 14 residues. CDR1 and CDR2 from the germline V gene are SGHKS and YYEKEE (reference sequence). Unmatched junction bases numbered 3, after V lost 5 bases and J lost 4 bases. CDR3 region: CASRELAGGETQYF. The CDR3 DNA reads TGTGCCAGCAGAGAACTAGCGGGAGGAGAGACCCAGTACTTC. The complete variable domain, with remaining parts taken from reference TRBV5-5 and TRBJ2-5, reads DAGVTQSPTHLIKTRGQQVTLRCSPISGHKSVSWYQQVLGQGPQFIFQYYEKEERGRGNFPDRFSARQFPNYSSELNVNALLLGDSALYLCASRELAGGETQYFGPGTRLLVL.

The rearrangement uses TRBV21-1 and TRBJ2-1; TRBD2, the table's D call, was not compared with the DNA. TRBV21-1 is shown as a pseudogene. CDR3 length: 18 amino acids. CDR3 in DNA: TGTGCCAGCAGCAAAGTTCCACGGGGCGGGAGGGCCAGCCATGAGCAGTTCTTC. Translating it yields CASSKVPRGGRASHEQFF.

The chain links TRBV4-1 to TRBJ2-7; TRBD2 matches at 12 bases. The J segment lost 4 bases and the V segment lost 4 bases, leaving 5 bases of the junction unmatched. Germline loops: CDR1 MGHRA, CDR2 YSYEKL. There are 15 residues in the CDR3. The CDR3 DNA sequence: TGCGCCAGCAGCCTGTCGACTAGCGGGAGTTACGAGCAGTACTTC. Its protein is CASSLSTSGSYEQYF.

The chain has TRBV27 and TRBJ2-5; D perhaps matches TRBD1 (8 bases). V was cut by 3 bases and J by 4 bases, with 18 bases left in between. Looked up from germline, CDR1 is MNHEY and CDR2 is SMNVEV (reference sequence). This CDR3 region has 16 residues. The CDR3 loop is CASSFLGQGGRETQYF. Here the CDR3 DNA reads TGTGCCAGCAGTTTCCTAGGACAGGGCGGGAGAGAGACCCAGTACTTC.

The chain joins TRBV7-9 to TRBJ2-7; 8 positions agree with TRBD2. The germline V gene encodes CDR1 SEHNR and CDR2 FQNEAQ (reference sequence). The CDR3 extends over 14 amino acids. With 4 bases clipped from V and 5 bases from J, the junction kept 7 bases outside the gene matches. The CDR3 nucleotides read TGTGCCAGCAGCTCGCCGACTAGCGCGAACGAGCAGTACTTC. It specifies CASSSPTSANEQYF.